The entry below describes one T cell receptor beta chain. Trimming took off 4 bases at V and 0 bases at J, with 15 bases between the two ends. CDR1 is LGHDT, CDR2 YNNKEL, per germline (reference sequence). This CDR3 contains 16 residues. The entry originates in a study of control samples from healthy donors and cancer patients. TCRdb's table, derived via immunoSEQ multiplex PCR, lists solely in-frame clones and lacks some. The top ten clones hold 6% to 9.5% of a sample with 130,000 or so clones, 89% of them seen once. The rearrangement links TRBV3-1 (or the pseudogene TRBV3-2) to TRBJ1-1; D may be TRBD1 (6 bases). The specimen sequenced was PBMCs. The TCR comes from a man over 45 with head and neck cancer. The DNA of the CDR3 is TGTGCCAGCAGCCCCGGCCCAGCAGGGGTGAACACTGAAGCTTTCTTT. As protein: CASSPGPAGVNTEAFF.